This entry lists 24 T cell receptor beta chains sequenced from one sample in a study of cytomegalovirus exposure and HLA in healthy donors. PCR employed 60 Vbeta and 13 Jbeta primers. The repertoire was sequenced with immunoSEQ multiplex PCR; TCRdb's copy has only in-frame clones and lacks some. The sample lists roughly 180,000 clones; 80% to 90% were seen once. Input material: PBMCs. These receptors all come from a woman in her late teens or twenties in good health and CMV-seronegative.

In its sample, this clone was seen a few times. The chain uses TRBV6-6 and TRBJ1-1, with TRBD1 matching over 7 bases. V was pared by 5 bases and J by 6 bases, with 12 bases of the junction left unmatched. CDR3 length equals 15 residues. Germline CDR1 is MNHNY and CDR2 is SVGAGI (reference sequence). The CDR3 nucleotides read TGTGCCAGCAGTCGTTCTTCCGGGACAGTCTCTGAAGCTTTCTTT. Translated: CASSRSSGTVSEAFF.

The chain carries TRBV2 and TRBJ1-1, with TRBD1 as a possible D gene (5 bases). Germline-derived CDR1 and CDR2 are SNHLY and FYNNEI. V lost 6 bases and J lost 5, with 7 bases in between. The length of the CDR3 is 11 residues. CDR3 loop: CASRGRTEAFF. In DNA, the CDR3 is TGTGCCAGCAGGGGGCGAACTGAAGCTTTCTTT.

This rearrangement joins TRBV5-6 to TRBJ2-7; weak D call: TRBD2 (6 bases). The CDR3 has 12 residues. The V end lost 4 bases, the J end lost 7 bases, and 12 bases lay between the germline ends. CDR1 is SGHDT and CDR2 is YYEEEE in the germline V gene. Here the CDR3 DNA reads TGTGCCAGCAGCAAGGACTACGCAGAGCAGTACTTC. It codes for CASSKDYAEQYF.

This clone was seen only a few times. The chain links TRBV2 to TRBJ2-1; 7 bases align to TRBD2. The CDR3 totals 13 residues. Germline V gene sequence: CDR1 SNHLY, CDR2 FYNNEI. V lost 6 bases and J lost 9; bases outside the gene matches: 8. The CDR3 DNA reads as TGTGCCAGCAGGGGGGGACTACCGGGTGAGCAGTTCTTC. It codes for CASRGGLPGEQFF. The full variable domain, with the rest looked up from reference TRBV2 and TRBJ2-1, is EPEVTQTPSHQVTQMGQEVILRCVPISNHLYFYWYRQILGQKVEFLVSFYNNEISEKSEIFDDQFSVERPDGSNFTLKIRSTKLEDSAMYFCASRGGLPGEQFFGPGTRLTVL.

V is TRBV4-1 and J is TRBJ2-1; 14 bases line up with TRBD2. The CDR3 spans 19 residues. From germline, CDR1 is MGHRA and CDR2 YSYEKL. J lost 9 bases, V lost 0 bases, and 13 bases had no gene match. This CDR3 is CASSQEARLAGGPSPEQFF. In DNA, the CDR3 is TGCGCCAGCAGCCAAGAGGCCCGACTAGCGGGAGGGCCCTCGCCTGAGCAGTTCTTC.

The chain is built from TRBV10-3 and TRBJ2-5, with D tentatively TRBD2 (6 bases). The DNA end lines up better with TRBJ2-7; the J call may be wrong. Germline V gene data show CDR1 as ENHRY and CDR2 as SYGVKD. CDR3 size: 14 residues. The CDR3 DNA reads as TGTGCCATCAGTGATGGTGGAGGGGACTACGAGCAGTACTTC. This sequence encodes CAISDGGGDYEQYF.

The chain joins TRBV7-9 to TRBJ2-5, with 7 bases lining up with TRBD2. The V segment lost 6 bases and the J segment 5 bases; nucleotides outside the gene matches: 12. CDR1 SEHNR and CDR2 FQNEAQ come from the germline V gene (reference sequence). The CDR3 has 15 residues. The DNA for the CDR3 is TGTGCCAGCAGTTTTAGGGAGGGTTCCCCGGAGACCCAGTACTTC. It encodes CASSFREGSPETQYF.

V usage is TRBV25-1 and J usage is TRBJ2-7; no definite D call. The germline CDR1 and CDR2 sequences are MGHDK and SYGVNS. V was clipped by 8 bases and J by 1 base, with 15 bases between them. The CDR3 has 14 residues. CDR3: CASGDWSGSYEQYF. In DNA, the CDR3 is TGTGCCAGCGGCGACTGGTCCGGGTCCTACGAGCAGTACTTC.

The V and J genes are TRBV7-6 and TRBJ2-1; the match to TRBD2 covers 11 bases. The CDR3 is made up of 15 amino acids. Unmatched junction bases numbered 7, after V lost 5 bases and J lost 7 bases. Per germline, CDR1 SGHVS and CDR2 FNYEAQ. Written as DNA, the CDR3 is TGTGCCAGCAGCCCAACTAGCGGGGGACTTAATGAGCAGTTCTTC. It is translated as CASSPTSGGLNEQFF.

The V and J genes are TRBV19 and TRBJ2-2, with 7 bases lining up with TRBD1. The CDR3 extends over 15 amino acids. Germline V gives CDR1 LNHDA, CDR2 SQIVND (reference sequence). The ends lost 7 bases at V and 1 base at J; junction bases unmatched: 6. CDR3 DNA sequence: TGTGCCAGTATAGGTAGGGGGCGGAACACCGGGGAGCTGTTTTTT. It encodes CASIGRGRNTGELFF.

The chain recombines TRBV27 with TRBJ1-5; D is undetermined. CDR1 is MNHEY and CDR2 is SMNVEV in the germline V gene (reference sequence). CDR3 length: 14 amino acids. V lost 2 bases, J lost 7 bases, and 12 bases lay in between. This CDR3 reads CASSLNRVGQPQHF. CDR3 nucleotides: TGTGCCAGCAGTTTAAACCGGGTTGGGCAGCCCCAGCATTTT.

The chain couples TRBV4-1 to TRBJ2-2; 10 bases align to TRBD2. Germline trimming cut 1 base from V and 7 bases from J; bases unmatched to any gene: 0. Germline CDR1 reads MGHRA; CDR2 reads YSYEKL. CDR3 length: 14 amino acids. CDR3 nucleotide sequence: TGCGCCAGCAGCCAAGGGACTAGCGGCGGGGAGCTGTTTTTT. It codes for CASSQGTSGGELFF.

The chain has TRBV5-8 and TRBJ2-7, with D possibly matching TRBD1 (5 bases). V lost 5 bases to trimming and J lost 4 bases, with 16 bases between them. Germline CDR1 and CDR2: SGHTS and YDEGEE. CDR3 length equals 14 residues. The CDR3 region is CASRLLIGAYEQYF. CDR3 nucleotide sequence: TGTGCCAGCAGGCTTTTGATTGGGGCATACGAGCAGTACTTC.

The V gene is TRBV5-5, the J gene TRBJ2-1, with a weak D call TRBD2 (7 bases). The V gene lost 4 bases and the J gene lost 6 bases, with 17 bases spanning the gap. CDR3 size: 15 residues. In germline, CDR1 is SGHKS, CDR2 YYEKEE (reference sequence). For the CDR3, the DNA is TGTGCCAGCAGCCCCGCGGGGGCCATTGGCAATGAGCAGTTCTTC. Translated: CASSPAGAIGNEQFF.

The chain recombines TRBV5-1 with TRBJ1-5, with 7 bases that match TRBD1. Germline V gene lookup returns CDR1 SGHRS and CDR2 YFSETQ. Trimming at V came to 4 bases and at J to 6 bases, leaving 10 bases not matched to a gene. The CDR3 is 15 amino acids. CDR3 DNA: TGCGCCAGCAGCCCTGAGACAGGGAGCGGTCAGCCCCAGCATTTT. Amino acids: CASSPETGSGQPQHF.

This sequence joins TRBV19 and TRBJ1-1; D is ambiguous. There are 14 residues in the CDR3. In germline, CDR1 is LNHDA, CDR2 SQIVND (reference sequence). Trimming removed 1 base at V and 5 bases at J, with 11 bases between. The CDR3: CASSIGPGGTEAFF. CDR3 nucleotide sequence: TGTGCCAGTAGTATAGGCCCGGGAGGTACTGAAGCTTTCTTT.

The chain is built from TRBV20-1 and TRBJ2-7, with no clear D. This CDR3 spans 11 amino acids. The germline V gene has CDR1 DFQATT and CDR2 SNEGSKA (reference sequence). V was pared by 5 bases and J by 5 bases, with 10 bases between. This CDR3 is CSADNFHEQYF. CDR3 coding DNA: TGCAGTGCTGATAACTTCCACGAGCAGTACTTC.

The CDR3 DNA reads as TGCGCCAGCAGCAGTGGAGTGGGTGCAGATACGCAGTATTTT. Its protein product is CASSSGVGADTQYF. The V and J genes are TRBV5-1 and TRBJ2-3; D gene unclear. Germline CDR1 reads SGHRS; CDR2 reads YFSETQ. The CDR3 covers 14 residues. V lost 4 bases and J 4 bases, leaving 13 bases between the germline ends.

The chain combines TRBV21-1 with TRBJ2-7; the table names TRBD2, a call not compared with the DNA. TRBV21-1 has pseudogene status. This CDR3 region has 12 residues. The CDR3 DNA is TGTGCCAGCAGCAATCGGGTACACGAGCAGTACTTC. This encodes CASSNRVHEQYF.

This chain links TRBV5-1 with TRBJ2-7, with no clear D. The ends were cut back, 2 bases at V and 2 bases at J, with 11 bases in the middle. CDR3 length: 14 residues. The germline CDR1 and CDR2 sequences are SGHRS and YFSETQ. CDR3 DNA: TGCGCCAGCAGCTTCCTCGACTCACCCTACGAGCAGTACTTC. Translation gives CASSFLDSPYEQYF.

V usage is TRBV5-4 and J usage is TRBJ2-7, with 9 nucleotides matching TRBD2. V dropped 4 bases and J dropped 1; count of bases not matched to a gene: 3. The CDR3 has 14 amino acids. The germline CDR1 and CDR2 sequences are SGHNT and YYREEE (reference sequence). The CDR3 DNA follows: TGTGCCAGCAGCCCCGGACTAGCGTCCTACGAGCAGTACTTC. This codes for CASSPGLASYEQYF.

This chain joins TRBV29-1 and TRBJ2-3; a weak D match, TRBD2 (6 bases). The CDR3 length is 13 residues. Trimming took off 5 bases at V and 7 bases at J, with 16 bases between the two ends. Germline V gene sequence: CDR1 SQVTM, CDR2 ANQGSEA. CDR3 coding DNA: TGCAGCGTTTTGGCACCGGGAGTAAATACGCAGTATTTT. Its translation is CSVLAPGVNTQYF.

This clone was seen only a few times. CDR3 nucleotide sequence: TGTGCCAGCAGTCGGACTGCTGCCGCTGAAAAACTGTTTTTT. The encoded protein is CASSRTAAAEKLFF. This chain links TRBV6-5 with TRBJ1-4; D gene unclear. This CDR3 is 14 amino acids long. The ends were cut back, 5 bases at V and 7 bases at J, with 14 bases in the middle. Germline loops: CDR1 MNHEY, CDR2 SVGAGI.

The chain employs TRBV6-1 and TRBJ2-7; possibly TRBD1 for D (5 bases). Trimming stripped 1 base from V and 3 bases from J, with 16 bases between. The CDR3 runs 16 residues. Germline values: CDR1 MNHNS, CDR2 SASEGT. As DNA, the CDR3 is TGTGCCAGCAGTGAAGAGGCAGGGTTTGGAAACTACGAGCAGTACTTC. This sequence encodes CASSEEAGFGNYEQYF.